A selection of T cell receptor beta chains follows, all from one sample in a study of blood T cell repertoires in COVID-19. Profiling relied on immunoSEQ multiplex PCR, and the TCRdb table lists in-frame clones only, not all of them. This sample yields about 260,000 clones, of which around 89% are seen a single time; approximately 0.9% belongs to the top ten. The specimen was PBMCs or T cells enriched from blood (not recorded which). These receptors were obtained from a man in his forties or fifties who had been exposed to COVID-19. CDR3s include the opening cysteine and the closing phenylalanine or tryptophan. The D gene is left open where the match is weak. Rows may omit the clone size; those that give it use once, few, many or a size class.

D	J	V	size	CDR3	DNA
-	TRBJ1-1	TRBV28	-	CASTGEVRNTEAFF	TGTGCCTCTACCGGGGAGGTCAGGAACACTGAAGCTTTCTTT
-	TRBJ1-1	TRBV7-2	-	CASSFELIMNTEAFF	TGTGCCAGCAGCTTCGAACTAATAATGAACACTGAAGCTTTCTTT
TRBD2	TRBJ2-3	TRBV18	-	CASSPLRLAGYNTDTQYF	TGTGCCAGCTCACCACTGCGACTAGCGGGATATAACACAGATACGCAGTATTTT
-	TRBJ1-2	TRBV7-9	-	CASSLLGGYGYTF	TGTGCCAGCAGCCTACTAGGTGGCTATGGCTACACCTTC
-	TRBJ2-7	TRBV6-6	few	CASSHRTESYEQYF	TGTGCCAGCAGTCACCGGACAGAATCCTACGAGCAGTACTTC
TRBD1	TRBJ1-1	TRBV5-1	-	CASSLGTGGLGNTEAFF	TGCGCCAGCAGCTTAGGGACAGGGGGCCTGGGGAACACTGAAGCTTTCTTT
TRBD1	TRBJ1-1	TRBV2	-	CASSGQGAFTEAFF	TGTGCCAGCAGTGGACAGGGGGCTTTTACTGAAGCTTTCTTT
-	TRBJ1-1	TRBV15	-	CATSRDLGRLATEAFF	TGTGCCACCAGCAGAGATCTTGGGCGTTTGGCCACTGAAGCTTTCTTT
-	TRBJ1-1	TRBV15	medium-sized	CATSLLRTAEAFF	TGTGCCACCAGCTTGCTGCGGACAGCCGAAGCTTTCTTT
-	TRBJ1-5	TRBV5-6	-	CASSLAGLNQPQHF	TGTGCCAGCAGCTTGGCCGGGTTAAATCAGCCCCAGCATTTT
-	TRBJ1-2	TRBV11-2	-	CASSLTGNGYTF	TGTGCCAGCAGCTTAACAGGGAATGGCTACACCTTC
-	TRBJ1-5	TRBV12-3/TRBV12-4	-	CASSFNSNQPQHF	TGTGCCAGCAGTTTCAATAGCAATCAGCCCCAGCATTTT
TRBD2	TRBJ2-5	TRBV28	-	CASSTSVGSETQYF	TGTGCCAGCAGCACTAGCGTGGGTTCGGAGACCCAGTACTTC
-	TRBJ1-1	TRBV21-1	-	CASSNDREPKIGEAFF	TGTGCCAGCAGCAATGACAGGGAACCTAAGATTGGTGAAGCTTTCTTT
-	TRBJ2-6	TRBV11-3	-	CASSFGTLLPSGANVLTF	TGTGCCAGCAGCTTCGGGACTCTTCTCCCCTCTGGGGCCAACGTCCTGACTTTC
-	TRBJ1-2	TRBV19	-	CASSISVLEGNRNYGYTF	TGTGCCAGTAGTATCTCCGTTTTGGAGGGGAATAGGAACTATGGCTACACCTTC
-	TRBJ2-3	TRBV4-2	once	CASSQDRGTDTQYF	TGTGCCAGCAGCCAAGATCGGGGAACAGATACGCAGTATTTT
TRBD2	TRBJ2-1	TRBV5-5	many	CASSRGLAGNYNEQFF	TGTGCCAGCAGTCGCGGACTAGCGGGGAACTACAATGAGCAGTTCTTC
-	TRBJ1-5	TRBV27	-	CASSLRQANQPQHF	TGTGCCAGCAGTCTTCGACAGGCCAATCAGCCCCAGCATTTT
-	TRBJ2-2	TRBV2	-	CATAGTANTGELFF	TGTGCCACGGCCGGGACTGCCAACACCGGGGAGCTGTTTTTT
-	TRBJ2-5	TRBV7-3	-	CASSLIGAESETQYF	TGTGCCAGCAGCTTAATAGGGGCAGAATCAGAGACCCAGTACTTC
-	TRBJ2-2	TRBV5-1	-	CASSLWASATRASGELFF	TGCGCCAGCAGCTTGTGGGCTAGCGCAACCCGGGCGTCCGGGGAGCTGTTTTTT
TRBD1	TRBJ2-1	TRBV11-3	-	CASSPGQGEYNEQFF	TGTGCCAGCAGCCCCGGACAGGGGGAGTACAATGAGCAGTTCTTC
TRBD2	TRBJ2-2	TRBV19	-	CASITQGGATGELFF	TGTGCCAGTATCACCCAGGGAGGGGCGACCGGGGAGCTGTTTTTT
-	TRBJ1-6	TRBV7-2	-	CASSFQGLRSPLHF	TGTGCCAGCAGCTTTCAGGGTCTGAGATCACCCCTCCACTTT
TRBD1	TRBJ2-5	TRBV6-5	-	CASSYRTGPQETQYF	TGTGCCAGCAGTTACCGGACAGGGCCTCAAGAGACCCAGTACTTC
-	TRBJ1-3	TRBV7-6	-	CASSSNSGNTIYF	TGTGCCAGCAGCTCTAATTCCGGAAACACCATATATTTT
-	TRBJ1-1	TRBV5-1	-	CASSLSTGALNTEAFF	TGCGCCAGCAGCCTCTCGACAGGTGCACTGAACACTGAAGCTTTCTTT
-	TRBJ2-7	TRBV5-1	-	CASSLDQGPYEQYF	TGCGCCAGCAGCTTGGATCAGGGTCCCTACGAGCAGTACTTC
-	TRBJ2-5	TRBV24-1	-	CATSLPLGGQETQYF	TGTGCCACCAGCCTCCCACTAGGGGGCCAAGAGACCCAGTACTTC
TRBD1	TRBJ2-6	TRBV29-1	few	CSVEGDRDDSGANVLTF	TGCAGCGTAGAAGGGGACAGGGACGACTCTGGGGCCAACGTCCTGACTTTC
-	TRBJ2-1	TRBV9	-	CASSVARGYPYYNEQFF	TGTGCCAGCAGCGTAGCTAGAGGGTACCCTTACTACAATGAGCAGTTCTTC
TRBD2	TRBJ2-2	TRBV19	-	CASSPGTSGVRELFF	TGTGCCAGTAGTCCGGGGACTAGCGGGGTCCGGGAGCTGTTTTTT
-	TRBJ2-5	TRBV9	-	CASSKYSGGQTQYF	TGTGCCAGCAGTAAATATTCCGGGGGACAGACCCAGTACTTC
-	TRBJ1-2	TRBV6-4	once	CASSIFPGSNYGYTF	TGTGCCAGCAGTATCTTCCCGGGATCTAACTATGGCTACACCTTC
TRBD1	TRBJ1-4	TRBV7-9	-	CASSWTGGNEKLFF	TGTGCCAGCAGCTGGACAGGGGGAAATGAAAAACTGTTTTTT
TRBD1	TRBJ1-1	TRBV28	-	CASSSNGQGKTEAFF	TGTGCCAGCAGTTCGAACGGACAGGGAAAGACTGAAGCTTTCTTT
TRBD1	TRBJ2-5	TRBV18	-	CAIRRGLGETQYF	TGTGCCATACGCAGGGGGCTGGGTGAGACCCAGTACTTC
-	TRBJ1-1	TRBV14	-	CASSWGLNTEAFF	TGTGCCAGCAGCTGGGGCTTGAACACTGAAGCTTTCTTT
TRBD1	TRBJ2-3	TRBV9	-	CASSAPGGQGWDTQYF	TGTGCCAGCAGCGCACCCGGCGGACAGGGGTGGGATACGCAGTATTTT
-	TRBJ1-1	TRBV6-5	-	CASSPQGMMSEAFF	TGTGCCAGCAGTCCGCAGGGAATGATGTCTGAAGCTTTCTTT
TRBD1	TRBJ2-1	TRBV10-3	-	CAISPGQVDGNEQFF	TGTGCCATCAGCCCGGGACAGGTCGATGGCAATGAGCAGTTCTTC
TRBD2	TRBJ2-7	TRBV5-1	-	CASSTAPGGSSSYEQYF	TGCGCCAGCAGCACGGCTCCGGGAGGAAGCAGTTCCTACGAGCAGTACTTC
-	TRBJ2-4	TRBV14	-	CASSRQGRGNIQYF	TGTGCCAGCAGCCGACAGGGACGGGGGAACATTCAGTACTTC
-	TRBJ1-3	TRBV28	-	CASSLLTVSSGNTIYF	TGTGCCAGCAGTTTATTAACAGTGAGCTCTGGAAACACCATATATTTT
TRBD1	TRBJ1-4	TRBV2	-	CASTEEGGWGEKLFF	TGTGCCAGCACCGAAGAAGGGGGCTGGGGTGAAAAACTGTTTTTT
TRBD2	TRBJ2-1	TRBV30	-	CAWSVLAGAESEQFF	TGTGCCTGGAGTGTACTAGCGGGGGCGGAGAGTGAGCAGTTCTTC
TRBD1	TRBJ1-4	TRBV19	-	CASTYRGGGTNEKLFF	TGTGCCAGTACCTACAGGGGTGGGGGAACTAATGAAAAACTGTTTTTT
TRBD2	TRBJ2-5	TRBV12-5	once	CASGLVLGGGQETQYF	TGTGCTAGTGGTTTGGTACTTGGGGGGGGGCAAGAGACCCAGTACTTC
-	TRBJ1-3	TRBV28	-	CASSFSAAFSSGTGNTIYF	TGTGCCAGCAGTTTTTCTGCCGCCTTTTCTTCGGGTACTGGAAACACCATATATTTT
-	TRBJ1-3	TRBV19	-	CASSTGHRSGNTIYF	TGTGCCAGTAGTACGGGACACCGCTCTGGAAACACCATATATTTT
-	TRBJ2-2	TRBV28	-	CASSFAGIRAGPNTGELFF	TGTGCCAGCAGTTTCGCAGGGATTCGTGCGGGACCGAACACCGGGGAGCTGTTTTTT
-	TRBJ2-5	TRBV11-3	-	CASSLAGHYQETQYF	TGTGCCAGCAGCTTAGCAGGGCATTACCAAGAGACCCAGTACTTC